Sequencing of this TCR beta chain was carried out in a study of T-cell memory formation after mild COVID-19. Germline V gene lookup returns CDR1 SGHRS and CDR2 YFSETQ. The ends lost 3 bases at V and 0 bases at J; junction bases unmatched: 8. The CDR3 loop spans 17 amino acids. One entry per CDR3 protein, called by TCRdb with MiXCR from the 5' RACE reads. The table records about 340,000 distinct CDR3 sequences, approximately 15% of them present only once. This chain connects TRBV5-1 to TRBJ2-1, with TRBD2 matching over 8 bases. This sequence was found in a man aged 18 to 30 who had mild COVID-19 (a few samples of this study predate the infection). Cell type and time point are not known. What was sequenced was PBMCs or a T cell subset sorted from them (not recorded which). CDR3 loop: CASSSSSGLSSYNEQFF. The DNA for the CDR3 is TGCGCCAGCAGCTCCTCTAGCGGGTTGAGCTCCTACAATGAGCAGTTCTTC.